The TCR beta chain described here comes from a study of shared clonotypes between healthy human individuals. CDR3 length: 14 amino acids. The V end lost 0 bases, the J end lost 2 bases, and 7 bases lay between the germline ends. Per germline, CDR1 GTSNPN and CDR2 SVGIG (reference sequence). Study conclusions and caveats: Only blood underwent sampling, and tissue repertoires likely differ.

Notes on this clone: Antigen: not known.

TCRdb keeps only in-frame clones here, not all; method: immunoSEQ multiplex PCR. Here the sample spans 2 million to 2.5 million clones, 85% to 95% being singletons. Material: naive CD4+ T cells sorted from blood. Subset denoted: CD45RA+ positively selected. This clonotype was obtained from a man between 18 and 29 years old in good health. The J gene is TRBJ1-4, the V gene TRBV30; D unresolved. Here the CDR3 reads CAWSVQQTNEKLFF. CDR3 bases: TGTGCCTGGAGTGTACAACAGACTAATGAAAAACTGTTTTTT. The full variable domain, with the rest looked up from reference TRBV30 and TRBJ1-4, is SQTIHQWPATLVQPVGSPLSLECTVEGTSNPNLYWYRQAAGRGLQLLFYSVGIGQISSEVPQNLSASRPQDRQFILSSKKLLLSDSGFYLCAWSVQQTNEKLFFGSGTQLSVL.